One sample yielded the 7 T cell receptor beta chains listed below, sequenced in a study of response to subunit inactivated influenza vaccine (dated by TCRdb to between 2017 and 2018). Libraries were made using RT-PCR. The run used an Illumina HiSeq 2500. TCRdb applied fastp at Q25 and MiXCR to the public reads, then kept only in-frame beta chains. Rows with one shared CDR3 protein collapse into an entry with the most common genes and DNA. This sample is represented by under 750,000 distinct CDR3 sequences; 12% of them were singletons. The biggest ten clones account for roughly a tenth of the sample. The material sequenced was PBMCs from blood, taken on the day of vaccination. The receptors here all came from a man aged 45-65 years who received an inactivated influenza vaccine. Donor details come from another sample of the same person, matched by shared clones.

This clonotype appeared a few times. V usage is TRBV5-1 and J usage is TRBJ2-5; D may match TRBD1 or TRBD2 (5 bases each). The CDR3 contains 17 residues. The germline V gene encodes CDR1 SGHRS and CDR2 YFSETQ. V was pared by 6 bases and J by 5 bases, with 26 bases between. DNA of the CDR3: TGCGCCAGCACCTCAATACCCGGGACGCGACCTCGGGAGACCCAGTACTTC. Its translation is CASTSIPGTRPRETQYF. Full variable domain (outside the CDR3, taken from reference TRBV5-1 and TRBJ2-5): KAGVTQTPRYLIKTRGQQVTLSCSPISGHRSVSWYQQTPGQGLQFLFEYFSETQRNKGNFPGRFSGRQFSNSRSEMNVSTLELGDSALYLCASTSIPGTRPRETQYFGPGTRLLVL.

This clonotype was picked up a small number of times. This chain links TRBV24-1 with TRBJ2-1, with 9 bases identical to TRBD2. CDR1 KGHDR and CDR2 SFDVKD come from the germline V gene. The junction had 3 bases not matched to a gene; V was cut back by 1 base and J by 9 bases. This CDR3 is 14 amino acids long. The CDR3 nucleotides are TGTGCCACCAGTGATTTACAGCGGGGGGCTGAGCAGTTCTTC. This sequence encodes CATSDLQRGAEQFF.

This clonotype has at least ten counts. V usage is TRBV11-2 and J usage is TRBJ2-2, with 7 bases aligning to TRBD1. Germline V gene lookup returns CDR1 SGHAT and CDR2 FQNNGV. Germline trimming cut 5 bases from V and 6 bases from J; bases unmatched to any gene: 12. The CDR3 is made up of 16 amino acids. The CDR3 spells CASSQPRTGWSGELFF. CDR3 nucleotide sequence: TGTGCCAGCAGCCAACCGAGGACAGGATGGTCCGGGGAGCTGTTTTTT.

The chain is built from TRBV20-1 and TRBJ2-1; D possibly corresponds to TRBD2 (5 bases). Looked up from germline, CDR1 is DFQATT and CDR2 is SNEGSKA (reference sequence). V lost 0 bases to trimming and J lost 5 bases, with 17 bases between them. The length of the CDR3 is 16 residues. CDR3 nucleotide sequence: TGCAGTGCTAGAGATCGGTACGAGACTACTAACAATGAGCAGTTCTTC. Its protein product is CSARDRYETTNNEQFF.

This clonotype came up many times. V is TRBV7-2 and J is TRBJ2-7, with TRBD2 matching 13 bases. The junction had 13 bases not matched to a gene; V was cut back by 3 bases and J by 11 bases. The CDR3 runs to 16 residues. The germline gives CDR1 SGHTA, CDR2 FQGNSA. In DNA form, the CDR3 reads TGTGCCAGCAGCTTCGATTCTATGACTAGCGGGAGGCCTAAGTACTTC. It is translated as CASSFDSMTSGRPKYF.

This clonotype was observed a few times. This sequence joins TRBV29-1 and TRBJ2-5; D is undetermined. Germline V gene data show CDR1 as SQVTM and CDR2 as ANQGSEA. CDR3 size: 13 residues. V lost 5 bases to trimming and J lost 2 bases, with 12 bases between them. The CDR3 DNA sequence: TGCAGCGTTTTTCGGCAGTTACAAGAGACCCAGTACTTC. Translation: CSVFRQLQETQYF.

V usage is TRBV21-1 and J usage is TRBJ2-1. TRBV21-1 constitutes a pseudogene. CDR3 length: 11 amino acids. The CDR3 DNA sequence: TGTGCCAGCAGCAAAGTTCCCGAGCAGTTCTTC. Translated, it gives CASSKVPEQFF.